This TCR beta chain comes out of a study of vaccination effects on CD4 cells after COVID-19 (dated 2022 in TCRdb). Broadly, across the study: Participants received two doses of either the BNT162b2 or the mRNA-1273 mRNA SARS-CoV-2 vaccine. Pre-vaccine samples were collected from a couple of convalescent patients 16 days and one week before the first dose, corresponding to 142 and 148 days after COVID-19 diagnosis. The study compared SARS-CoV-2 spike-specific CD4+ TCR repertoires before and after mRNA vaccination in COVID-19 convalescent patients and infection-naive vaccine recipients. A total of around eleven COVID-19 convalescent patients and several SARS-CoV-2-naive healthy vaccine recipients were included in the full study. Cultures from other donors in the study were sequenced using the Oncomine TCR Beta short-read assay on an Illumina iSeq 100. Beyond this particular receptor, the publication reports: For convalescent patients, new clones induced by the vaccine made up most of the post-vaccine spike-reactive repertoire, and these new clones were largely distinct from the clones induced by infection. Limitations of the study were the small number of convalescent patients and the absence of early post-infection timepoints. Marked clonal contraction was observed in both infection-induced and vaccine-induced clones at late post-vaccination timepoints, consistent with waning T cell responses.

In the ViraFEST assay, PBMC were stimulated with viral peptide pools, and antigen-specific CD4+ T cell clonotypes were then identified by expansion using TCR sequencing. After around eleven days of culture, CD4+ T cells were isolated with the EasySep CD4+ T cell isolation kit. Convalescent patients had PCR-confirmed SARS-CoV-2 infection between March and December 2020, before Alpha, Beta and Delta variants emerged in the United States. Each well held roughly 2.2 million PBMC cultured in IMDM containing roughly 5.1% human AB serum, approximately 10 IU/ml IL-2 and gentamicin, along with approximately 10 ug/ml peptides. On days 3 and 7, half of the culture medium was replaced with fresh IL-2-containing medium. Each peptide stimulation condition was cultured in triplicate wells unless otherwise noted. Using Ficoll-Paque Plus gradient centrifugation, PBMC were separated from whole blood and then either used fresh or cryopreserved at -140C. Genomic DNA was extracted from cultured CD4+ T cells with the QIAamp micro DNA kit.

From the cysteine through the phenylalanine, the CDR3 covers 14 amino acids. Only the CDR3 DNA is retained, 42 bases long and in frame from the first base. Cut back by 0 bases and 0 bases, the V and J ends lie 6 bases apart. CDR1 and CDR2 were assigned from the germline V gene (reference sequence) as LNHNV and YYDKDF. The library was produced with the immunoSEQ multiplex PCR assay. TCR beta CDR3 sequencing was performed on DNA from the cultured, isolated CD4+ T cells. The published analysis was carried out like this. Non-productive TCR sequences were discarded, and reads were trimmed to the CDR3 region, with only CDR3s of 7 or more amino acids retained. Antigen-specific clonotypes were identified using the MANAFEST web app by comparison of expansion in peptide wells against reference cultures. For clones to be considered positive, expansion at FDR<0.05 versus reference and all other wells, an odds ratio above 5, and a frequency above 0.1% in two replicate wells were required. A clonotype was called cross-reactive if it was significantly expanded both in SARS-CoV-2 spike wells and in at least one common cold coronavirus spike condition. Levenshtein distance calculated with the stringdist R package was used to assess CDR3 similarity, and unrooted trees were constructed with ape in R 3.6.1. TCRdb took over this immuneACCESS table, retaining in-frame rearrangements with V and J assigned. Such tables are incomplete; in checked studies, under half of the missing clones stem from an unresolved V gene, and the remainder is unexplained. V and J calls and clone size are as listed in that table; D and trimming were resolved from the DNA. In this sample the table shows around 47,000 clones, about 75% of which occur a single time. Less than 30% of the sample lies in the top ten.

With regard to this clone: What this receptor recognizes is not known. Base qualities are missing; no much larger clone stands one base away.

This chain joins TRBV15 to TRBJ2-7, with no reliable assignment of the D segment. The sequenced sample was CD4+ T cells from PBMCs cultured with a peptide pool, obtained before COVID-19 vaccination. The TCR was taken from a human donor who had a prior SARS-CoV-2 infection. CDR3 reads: CATSRDLLSYEQYF. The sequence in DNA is TGTGCCACCAGCAGAGATCTGCTCTCCTACGAGCAGTACTTC.